Shown below are 5 T cell receptor beta chains from a single sample sequenced in a study of OX40 agonist ivuxolimab in advanced cancers. Clones were read by immunoSEQ multiplex PCR, and TCRdb kept only the in-frame ones, dropping some. The sample records about 52,000 clones, 85% to 95% being singletons. Specimen: CD4+ or CD8+ T cells sorted from blood, collected in a trial of the OX40 agonist ivuxolimab. The receptors were gathered from an adult with an advanced solid tumor such as melanoma, head and neck, liver or kidney cancer.

This sequence joins TRBV10-3 and TRBJ2-3; 11 bases are shared with TRBD2. CDR1 and CDR2 from the germline V gene are ENHRY and SYGVKD. The CDR3 contains 15 residues. V dropped 10 bases and J dropped 4; count of bases not matched to a gene: 10. The CDR3 coding sequence is TGTGCCACCCTGGGAATAGCGGGAGGGTCAGATACGCAGTATTTT. Its translation is CATLGIAGGSDTQYF.

The rearrangement joins TRBV18 to TRBJ2-5; 13 nucleotides line up with TRBD2. Trimming removed 4 bases from V and 5 bases from J; junction bases left unmatched: 13. CDR3 length: 18 amino acids. The germline V gene has CDR1 KGHSH and CDR2 LQKENI. The chain's CDR3 is CASSRTGQLAGGYETQYF. The CDR3 nucleotides read TGTGCCAGCTCACGGACAGGCCAACTAGCGGGAGGGTATGAGACCCAGTACTTC. The full variable domain, completed using reference TRBV18 and TRBJ2-5, is NAGVMQNPRHLVRRRGQEARLRCSPMKGHSHVYWYRQLPEEGLKFMVYLQKENIIDESGMPKERFSAEFPKEGPSILRIQQVVRGDSAAYFCASSRTGQLAGGYETQYFGPGTRLLVL.

This chain connects TRBV9 to TRBJ2-1, with D perhaps matching TRBD2 (6 bases). With 4 bases removed from V and 7 bases from J, the gap between germline ends came to 15 bases. This CDR3 comprises 14 residues. Germline CDR1 SGDLS, CDR2 YYNGEE. The CDR3 loop is CASSSASALNEQFF. CDR3 in DNA: TGTGCCAGCAGCTCCGCTAGCGCATTAAATGAGCAGTTCTTC.

This clone was seen only once. This chain joins TRBV19 and TRBJ2-1; 9 nucleotides agree with TRBD2. Germline CDR1 and CDR2: LNHDA and SQIVND (reference sequence). Unmatched junction bases numbered 11, after V lost 7 bases and J lost 7 bases. The CDR3 has 15 amino acids. This CDR3 is CASIPGGTSPNEQFF. The CDR3 DNA reads as TGTGCCAGTATCCCTGGGGGGACTAGCCCTAATGAGCAGTTCTTC.

This sequence joins TRBV28 and TRBJ1-2; the D gene is possibly TRBD1 (6 bases). The CDR3 runs to 15 residues. Per the germline V gene, CDR1 is MDHEN and CDR2 is SYDVKM. Deletions cut 5 bases from V and 3 bases from J, with 16 bases between. The CDR3 here is CASSPGDRTHYGYTF. The DNA for the CDR3 is TGTGCCAGCAGTCCCGGTGACAGGACCCACTATGGCTACACCTTC.